The present TCR beta chain was sequenced within a study of Tregs in tolerant kidney transplant recipients. There are a few counts of this clone. CDR1 and CDR2 from the germline V gene are MDHEN and SYDVKM. The V end lost 6 bases, the J end lost 0 bases, and 9 bases lay between the germline ends. The CDR3 covers 15 residues. Recipients received nonmyeloablative bone marrow transplants from related graft donors, with transient mixed chimerism. Some clones are missing from TCRdb's copy, which holds only in-frame ones; the method was immunoSEQ multiplex PCR. This sample carries more than 90,000 clones, under 95% of them seen once, and the ten largest clones take around 1.6%.

This specimen was CD4+ T cells from blood (PBMCs), taken 12 months after the transplant. This clonotype was obtained from a human patient who received a combined kidney and bone marrow transplant. Some T cells may possibly be graft donor cells. The chain has TRBV28 and TRBJ2-6; no clear D gene. The CDR3 sequence is CASRRLGSGANVLTF. The CDR3 bases are TGTGCCAGCAGGAGGTTGGGCTCTGGGGCCAACGTCCTGACTTTC.